This T cell receptor (beta chain) stems from a study of OX40 agonist ivuxolimab in advanced cancers. Looking at the study overall: The treatment was a fully human IgG2 OX40 agonist, ivuxolimab.

General study points: On average, CD8+ T cells showed a greater number of expanded clones than CD4+. The investigators did not determine what antigen specificity the expanded peripheral T cells had. In the 0.1 to 3.0 mg/kg range, CD4+ and CD8+ blood T cells had expanded clonally by week 6.

Trimming removed 5 bases at V and 4 bases at J, with 15 bases between. This CDR3 region has 15 residues. The germline V gene has CDR1 MNHEY and CDR2 SMNVEV (reference sequence). Clones were read by immunoSEQ multiplex PCR, and TCRdb kept only the in-frame ones, dropping some. The sample carries about 32,000 clones, approximately 80% recorded once. A remark on this clone: Its antigen remains unidentified.

The source is an adult with an advanced solid tumor such as melanoma, head and neck, liver or kidney cancer. The rearrangement joins TRBV27 to TRBJ1-3; D not certain. The input for sequencing was CD4+ or CD8+ T cells sorted from blood, taken in a trial of the OX40 agonist ivuxolimab. This chain's CDR3 is CASSPSFLGGNTIYF. CDR3 nucleotides: TGTGCCAGCAGTCCCTCCTTTCTCGGAGGAAACACCATATATTTT.